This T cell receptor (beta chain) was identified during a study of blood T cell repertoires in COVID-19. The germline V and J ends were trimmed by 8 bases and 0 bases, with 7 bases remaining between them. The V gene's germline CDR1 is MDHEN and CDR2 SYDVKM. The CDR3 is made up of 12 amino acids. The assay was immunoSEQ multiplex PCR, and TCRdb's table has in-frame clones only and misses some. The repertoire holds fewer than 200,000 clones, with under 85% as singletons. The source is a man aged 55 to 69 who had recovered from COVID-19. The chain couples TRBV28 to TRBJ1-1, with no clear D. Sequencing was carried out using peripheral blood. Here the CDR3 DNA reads TGTGCCAGCGGCCTCATGAACACTGAAGCTTTCTTT. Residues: CASGLMNTEAFF.